This TCR beta chain derives from a study of blood T cell repertoires in COVID-19. About the study: The United States, Italy and Spain supplied acute and convalescent COVID-19 samples. Sources were T cells, B-cell-depleted T cells, or PBMCs; the material itself was cDNA or gDNA.

Methods used by the authors: Quantification of nucleated cells was approximated via reference gene primer amplification. Clones were read by immunoSEQ multiplex PCR, and TCRdb kept only the in-frame ones, dropping some. The V and J calls and clone size were taken over from that table, and D and trimming were inferred from the DNA. This sample yields approximately 500,000 clones, of which 80% to 90% are seen a single time; approximately 3.2% belongs to the top ten. Per germline, CDR1 SGHAT and CDR2 FQDESV (reference sequence). The CDR3 loop spans 16 amino acids. With 5 bases clipped from V and 1 base from J, the junction kept 10 bases outside the gene matches.

The sequenced material came from peripheral blood. The clonotype originates from a human donor in a cohort sampled during active COVID-19. This chain uses TRBV11-1 with TRBJ1-1; TRBD1 agrees at 7 bases. CDR3 sequence reads: CASSRELQGQNTEAFF. The CDR3 DNA reads as TGTGCCAGCAGCCGGGAACTACAGGGGCAGAACACTGAAGCTTTCTTT.